Below, 13 T cell receptor beta chains from the same sample are listed, as sequenced in a study of T cell responses to AZD1222 COVID-19 vaccine. Measured with immunoSEQ multiplex PCR; TCRdb has only the in-frame clones, and not every one. In the table there are tens of thousands of clones, roughly 86% of which are singletons. The sample in question was peripheral blood, obtained on day 0 of AZD1222 vaccination. The receptors were sampled from an adult in good health.

This sequence joins TRBV2 and TRBJ1-5; D possibly corresponds to TRBD1 (5 bases). This CDR3 has 15 amino acids. CDR1 is SNHLY, CDR2 FYNNEI, per germline. V lost 3 bases and J lost 4, with 13 bases in between. Here the CDR3 DNA reads TGTGCCAGCAGTGATTACGGGACCCCAAATCAGCCCCAGCATTTT. Residues: CASSDYGTPNQPQHF.

The chain employs TRBV29-1 and TRBJ2-7; 8 nucleotides agree with TRBD1. Losses at the gene ends were 5 bases for V and 5 bases for J; bases not matched to a gene: 11. The CDR3 covers 14 residues. Germline V gene lookup returns CDR1 SQVTM and CDR2 ANQGSEA. CDR3 sequence reads: CSVHTGSQGDEQYF. The CDR3 nucleotides read TGCAGCGTTCACACCGGGTCACAGGGGGACGAGCAGTACTTC.

This clone was recorded a few times. The V gene is TRBV28, the J gene TRBJ2-2, with a tentative D call TRBD1 (7 bases). Trimming removed 4 bases at V and 5 bases at J, with 14 bases between. This CDR3 has 15 residues. The V gene's germline CDR1 is MDHEN and CDR2 SYDVKM. CDR3 in amino acids: CASSSPAGGTGELFF. The CDR3 nucleotides are TGTGCCAGCAGTTCCCCGGCAGGGGGGACCGGGGAGCTGTTTTTT.

On this clone itself: Other DNA variants within this sample encode the same CDR3. The CDR3 DNA reads as TGTGCCAGCAGCCTGGACTTGAGCTCCTACAATGAGCAGTTCTTC. Translation: CASSLDLSSYNEQFF. This chain uses TRBV9 with TRBJ2-1, with a possible D match to TRBD2 (5 bases). Per germline, CDR1 SGDLS and CDR2 YYNGEE. V lost 4 bases and J 0 bases, leaving 11 bases between the germline ends. The length of the CDR3 is 15 residues.

The gene calls are TRBV27 and TRBJ2-3; 11 bases map to TRBD2. The CDR3 is 17 amino acids. CDR1 MNHEY and CDR2 SMNVEV come from the germline V gene (reference sequence). After removal of 5 bases from V and 4 bases from J, the junction contained 11 bases not matched to a gene. The chain's CDR3 is CASSRGVLAGVSDTQYF. The CDR3 DNA sequence: TGTGCCAGCAGTCGAGGGGTACTAGCGGGAGTTTCAGATACGCAGTATTTT.

The chain employs TRBV6-2 or TRBV6-3 and TRBJ2-3, with 11 bases fitting TRBD1. The ends lost 6 bases at V and 6 bases at J; junction bases unmatched: 8. Germline CDR1 and CDR2: MNHEY and SVGEGT. The CDR3 spans 15 residues. The CDR3 sequence: CASSPGTGGEDTQYF. In nucleotides, the CDR3 is TGTGCCAGCAGCCCCGGGACAGGGGGAGAGGATACGCAGTATTTT.

The rearrangement uses TRBV7-8 and TRBJ2-3; D remains ambiguous. The CDR3 is 15 amino acids. Looked up from germline, CDR1 is SGHVS and CDR2 is FQNEAQ. The germline V and J ends were trimmed by 7 bases and 1 base, with 15 bases remaining between them. The CDR3 nucleotides read TGTGCCAGCACAGCCGGCTATTCGGGCACAGATACGCAGTATTTT. Amino acids: CASTAGYSGTDTQYF.

The J gene is TRBJ2-7, the V gene TRBV29-1, with unresolved D. Deletions cut 4 bases from V and 3 bases from J, with 16 bases between. Germline loops: CDR1 SQVTM, CDR2 ANQGSEA. This CDR3 region has 14 residues. The CDR3 sequence: CSVAPDITGYEQYF. The CDR3 region has the DNA TGCAGCGTTGCCCCCGACATTACGGGCTACGAGCAGTACTTC.

This clone was observed a few times. This sequence joins TRBV20-1 and TRBJ2-3, with D uncertain. The length of the CDR3 is 11 residues. Looked up from germline, CDR1 is DFQATT and CDR2 is SNEGSKA (reference sequence). V was pared by 7 bases and J by 6 bases, with 11 bases between. Here the CDR3 reads CSERVADTQYF. DNA for the CDR3: TGCAGTGAAAGGGTCGCGGATACGCAGTATTTT.

This rearrangement joins TRBV15 to TRBJ2-3; TRBD2 might be the D (7 bases). In germline, CDR1 is LNHNV, CDR2 YYDKDF (reference sequence). The CDR3 loop spans 20 amino acids. V shed 1 base and J shed 0 bases, with 23 bases lying between them. The CDR3 loop is CATSRAGGRVGLESTDTQYF. CDR3 DNA sequence: TGTGCCACCAGCAGAGCCGGGGGGCGCGTGGGTCTTGAGAGCACAGATACGCAGTATTTT.

V and J are TRBV28 and TRBJ1-5; D is perhaps TRBD1 (5 bases). Germline V gene sequence: CDR1 MDHEN, CDR2 SYDVKM. The CDR3 contains 14 residues. V lost 6 bases to trimming and J lost 2 bases, with 11 bases between them. CDR3 region: CASSGDGRNQPQHF. CDR3 DNA sequence: TGTGCCAGCAGCGGGGACGGACGCAATCAGCCCCAGCATTTT. Together with reference TRBV28 and TRBJ1-5, the CDR3 gives the full variable domain: DVKVTQSSRYLVKRTGEKVFLECVQDMDHENMFWYRQDPGLGLRLIYFSYDVKMKEKGDIPEGYSVSREKKERFSLILESASTNQTSMYLCASSGDGRNQPQHFGDGTRLSIL.

The chain links TRBV30 to TRBJ2-5; D unclear. The CDR3 runs 10 residues. Germline V gene lookup returns CDR1 GTSNPN and CDR2 SVGIG (reference sequence). Between the trimmed V and J ends, which lost 5 bases and 5 bases, there was a span of 6 bases. CDR3 loop: CAWGAETQYF. For the CDR3, the DNA is TGTGCCTGGGGAGCCGAGACCCAGTACTTC.

The V gene is TRBV6-5, the J gene TRBJ1-6, with a possible D match to TRBD1 (6 bases). Germline CDR1 MNHEY, CDR2 SVGAGI. The CDR3 covers 16 residues. Deletions cut 4 bases from V and 10 bases from J, with 20 bases between. CDR3 DNA sequence: TGTGCCAGCAGTTCCCTCAGGGGCGTTGGAGGATCACCCCTCCACTTT. Its protein is CASSSLRGVGGSPLHF.